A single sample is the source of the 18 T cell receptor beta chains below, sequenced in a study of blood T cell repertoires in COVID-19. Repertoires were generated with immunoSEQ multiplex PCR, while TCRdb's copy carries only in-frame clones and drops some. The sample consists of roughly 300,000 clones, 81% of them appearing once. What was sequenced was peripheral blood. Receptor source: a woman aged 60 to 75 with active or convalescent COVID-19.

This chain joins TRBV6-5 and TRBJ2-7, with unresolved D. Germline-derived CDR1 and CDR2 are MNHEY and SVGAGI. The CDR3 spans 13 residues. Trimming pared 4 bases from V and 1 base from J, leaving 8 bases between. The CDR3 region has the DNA TGTGCCAGCAGTTTCCCAGGTTCCTACGAGCAGTACTTC. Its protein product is CASSFPGSYEQYF.

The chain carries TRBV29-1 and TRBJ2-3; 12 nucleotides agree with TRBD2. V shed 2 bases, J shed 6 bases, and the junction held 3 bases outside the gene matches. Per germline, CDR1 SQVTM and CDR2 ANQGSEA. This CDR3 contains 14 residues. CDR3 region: CSVETSGGRDTQYF. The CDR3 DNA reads TGCAGCGTTGAAACTAGCGGGGGGCGGGATACGCAGTATTTT.

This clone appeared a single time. For the CDR3, the DNA is TGTGCCAGCAGCCAATTGGACAGGGACCGTTTTTCACCCCTCCACTTT. Residues: CASSQLDRDRFSPLHF. The V gene is TRBV5-6, the J gene TRBJ1-6, with 8 bases matching TRBD1. Germline CDR1 and CDR2: SGHDT and YYEEEE. This CDR3 comprises 16 residues. V trimming: 4 bases; J trimming: 9 bases; junction bases outside the gene matches: 12.

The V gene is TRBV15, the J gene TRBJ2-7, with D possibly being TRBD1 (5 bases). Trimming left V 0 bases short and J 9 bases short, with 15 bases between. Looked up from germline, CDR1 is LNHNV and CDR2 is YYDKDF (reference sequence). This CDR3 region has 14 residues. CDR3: CATSREIREKAQYF. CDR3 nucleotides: TGTGCCACCAGCAGAGAGATCAGGGAAAAGGCGCAGTACTTC.

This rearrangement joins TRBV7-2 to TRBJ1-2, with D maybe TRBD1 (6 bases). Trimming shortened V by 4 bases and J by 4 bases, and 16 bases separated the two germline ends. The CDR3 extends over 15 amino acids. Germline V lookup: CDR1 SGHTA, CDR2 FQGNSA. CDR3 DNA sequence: TGTGCCAGCAGCTCCTACGGGGGGCGAAGCTATGGCTACACCTTC. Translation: CASSSYGGRSYGYTF.

CDR3 coding DNA: TGTGCCACCAGCAGACAGATTGACACCGGGGAGCTGTTTTTT. Protein: CATSRQIDTGELFF. This chain connects TRBV15 to TRBJ2-2, with D hard to call. CDR3 length equals 14 residues. Trimming removed 2 bases at V and 3 bases at J, with 7 bases between. The germline CDR1 and CDR2 sequences are LNHNV and YYDKDF (reference sequence).

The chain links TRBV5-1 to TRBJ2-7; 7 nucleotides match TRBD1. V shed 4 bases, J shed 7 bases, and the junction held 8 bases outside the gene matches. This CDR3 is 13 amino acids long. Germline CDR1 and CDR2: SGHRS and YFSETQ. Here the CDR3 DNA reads TGCGCCAGCAGCGTACACAGGGGCGGGGAGCAGTACTTC. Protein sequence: CASSVHRGGEQYF.

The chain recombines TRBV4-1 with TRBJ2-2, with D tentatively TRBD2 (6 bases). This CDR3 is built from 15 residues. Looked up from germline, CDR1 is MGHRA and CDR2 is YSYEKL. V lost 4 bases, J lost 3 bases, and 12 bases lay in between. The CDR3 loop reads CASSPPGSYTGELFF. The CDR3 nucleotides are TGCGCCAGCAGCCCCCCCGGGAGCTACACCGGGGAGCTGTTTTTT.

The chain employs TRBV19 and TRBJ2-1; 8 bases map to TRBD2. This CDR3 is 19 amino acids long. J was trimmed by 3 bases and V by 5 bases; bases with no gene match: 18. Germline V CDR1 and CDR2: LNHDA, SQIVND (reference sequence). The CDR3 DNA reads TGTGCCAGTAGTGGTCGGACTAGCTCTAGAGCTACGAACTACAATGAGCAGTTCTTC. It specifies CASSGRTSSRATNYNEQFF.

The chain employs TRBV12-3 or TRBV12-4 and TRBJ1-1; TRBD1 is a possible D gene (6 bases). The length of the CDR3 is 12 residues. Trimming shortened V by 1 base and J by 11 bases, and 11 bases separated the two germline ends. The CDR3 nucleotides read TGTGCCAGCAGTTTAGGTACAGGGATGGCTTTCTTT. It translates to CASSLGTGMAFF.

DNA for the CDR3: TGTGCCAGCAGCTGGGGGGGGGACGTCCGCCAAGAGACCCAGTACTTC. Amino acids: CASSWGGDVRQETQYF. The chain joins TRBV11-2 to TRBJ2-5, with TRBD2 identical over 7 bases. Germline lookup yields CDR1 SGHAT and CDR2 FQNNGV. The CDR3 is 16 amino acids. V trimming: 4 bases; J trimming: 1 base; junction bases outside the gene matches: 9.

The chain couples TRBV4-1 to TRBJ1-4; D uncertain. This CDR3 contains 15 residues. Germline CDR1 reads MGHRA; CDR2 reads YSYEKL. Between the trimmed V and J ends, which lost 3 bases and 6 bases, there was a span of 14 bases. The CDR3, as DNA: TGCGCCAGCAGCCAGGGAGCCTTTCAGGATGAAAAACTGTTTTTT. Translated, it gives CASSQGAFQDEKLFF.

CDR3 region: CASSVATGDSYEQYF. CDR3 DNA: TGTGCCAGCAGCGTTGCCACAGGGGACAGCTACGAGCAGTACTTC. The chain joins TRBV9 to TRBJ2-7; 7 bases are a match to TRBD1. The CDR3 is 15 residues long. V shed 2 bases and J 3 bases; nucleotides not matched to a gene: 8. Germline V gene data show CDR1 as SGDLS and CDR2 as YYNGEE.

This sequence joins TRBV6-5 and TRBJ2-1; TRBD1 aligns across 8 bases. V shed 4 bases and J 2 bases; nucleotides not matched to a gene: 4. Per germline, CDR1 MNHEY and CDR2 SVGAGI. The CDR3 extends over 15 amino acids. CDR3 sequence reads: CASSSAGGPYNEQFF. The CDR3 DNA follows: TGTGCCAGCAGTTCTGCAGGGGGCCCCTACAATGAGCAGTTCTTC.

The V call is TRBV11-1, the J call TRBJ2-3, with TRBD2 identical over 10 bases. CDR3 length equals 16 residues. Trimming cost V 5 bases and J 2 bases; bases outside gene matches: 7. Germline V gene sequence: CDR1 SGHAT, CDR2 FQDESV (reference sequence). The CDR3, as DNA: TGTGCCAGCAGCACCCCGGGGACTAGCGTCACAGATACGCAGTATTTT. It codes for CASSTPGTSVTDTQYF.

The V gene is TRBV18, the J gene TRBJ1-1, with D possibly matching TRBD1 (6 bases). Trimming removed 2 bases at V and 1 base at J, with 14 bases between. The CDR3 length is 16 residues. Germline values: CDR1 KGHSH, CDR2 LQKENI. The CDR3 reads CASSPSGGPGNTEAFF. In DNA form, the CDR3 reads TGTGCCAGCTCACCAAGCGGGGGGCCAGGGAACACTGAAGCTTTCTTT.

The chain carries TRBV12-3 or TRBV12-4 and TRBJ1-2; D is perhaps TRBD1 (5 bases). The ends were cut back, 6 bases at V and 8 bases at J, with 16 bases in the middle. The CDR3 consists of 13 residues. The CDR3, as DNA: TGTGCCAGCAGCCCGGGGCTCCGGGAGGGCTACACCTTC. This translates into CASSPGLREGYTF.

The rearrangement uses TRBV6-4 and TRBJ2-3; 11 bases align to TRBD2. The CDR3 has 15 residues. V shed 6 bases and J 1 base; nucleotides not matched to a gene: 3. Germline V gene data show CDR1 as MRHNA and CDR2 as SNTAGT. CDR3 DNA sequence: TGTGCCAGCAGACCTAGCGGGGGGCGCACAGATACGCAGTATTTT. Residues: CASRPSGGRTDTQYF.